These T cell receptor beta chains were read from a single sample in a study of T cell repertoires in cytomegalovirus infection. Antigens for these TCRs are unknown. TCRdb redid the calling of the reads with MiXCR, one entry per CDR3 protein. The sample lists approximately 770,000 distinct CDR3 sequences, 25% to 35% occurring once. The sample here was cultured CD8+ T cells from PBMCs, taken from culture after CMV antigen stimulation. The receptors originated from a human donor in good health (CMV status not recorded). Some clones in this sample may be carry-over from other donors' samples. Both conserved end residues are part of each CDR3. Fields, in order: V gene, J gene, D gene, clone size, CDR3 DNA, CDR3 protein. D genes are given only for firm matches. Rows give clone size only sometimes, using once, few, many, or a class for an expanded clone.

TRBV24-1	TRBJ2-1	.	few	TGTGCCACCAGTGAGGGCCAGACGGGGAGACATGAGCAGTTCTTC	CATSEGQTGRHEQFF
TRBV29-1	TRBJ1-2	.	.	TGCAGCGTTGAAGAAAGGGCCGGGTACACCTTC	CSVEERAGYTF
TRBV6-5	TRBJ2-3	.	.	TGTGCCAGCAGGACCGCGAGGGTCACAGATACGCAGTATTTT	CASRTARVTDTQYF
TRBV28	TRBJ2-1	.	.	TGTGCCAGCAGTTTAGGGGCGGGACAGCTAACGAATGAGCAGTTCTTC	CASSLGAGQLTNEQFF
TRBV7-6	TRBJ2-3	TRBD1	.	TGTGCCAGCAGCCGCCAAAGCGTGGCAGGGGGATACGGTACGCAGTATTTT	CASSRQSVAGGYGTQYF
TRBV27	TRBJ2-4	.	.	TGTGCCAGCAGTTCAGCTACCGTAGCCAAAAACATTCAGTACTTC	CASSSATVAKNIQYF
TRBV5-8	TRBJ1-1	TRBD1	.	TGTGCCAGCAGCTTGGGACAGGGGCTGGTGAACACTGAAGCTTTCTTT	CASSLGQGLVNTEAFF
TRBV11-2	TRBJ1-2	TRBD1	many	TGTGCCAGCAGCCTCGGGGGGGACAGCTATGGCTACACCTTC	CASSLGGDSYGYTF
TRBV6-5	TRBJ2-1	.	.	TGTGCCAGCAGTTACTCGGGTAAAGGGCACTACAATGAGCAGTTCTTC	CASSYSGKGHYNEQFF
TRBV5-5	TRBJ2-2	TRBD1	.	TGTGCCAGCAGCACCCGGGACAGCATATGGTCCGGGGAGCTGTTTTTT	CASSTRDSIWSGELFF